A selection of T cell receptor beta chains follows, all from one sample in a study of shared clonotypes between healthy human individuals. Only in-frame clones appear in the TCRdb table, and some are missing; sequencing was by immunoSEQ multiplex PCR. Of approximately 2.5 million clones listed, roughly 93% are singletons. Material: naive CD4+ T cells from PBMCs. These receptors all come from a man younger than 30 in good health. Some clones in this sample may be carry-over from other donors' samples. CDR3s include the opening cysteine and the closing phenylalanine or tryptophan. A D gene is named only where the DNA matches it firmly. Where a row states a size, it is once, few, many or the class of an expanded clone; other rows omit it.

V	D	size	J	DNA	CDR3
TRBV7-8	-	-	TRBJ1-2	TGTGCCAGCAGCTTAGGCGGAGGGCAGGGCTACACCTTC	CASSLGGGQGYTF
TRBV11-3	-	-	TRBJ2-1	TGTGCCAGCAGCTTGACACCCCCGGAGAGGCTAATAGGGGGTGTAGGGTTCTTC	CASSLTPPERLIGGVGFF
TRBV7-9	-	once	TRBJ2-3	TGTGCCAGCAGGCGGTCTCAGGACCCTCCCCAGTATTTT	CASRRSQDPPQYF
TRBV5-4	-	-	TRBJ1-1	TGTGCCAGCAGCTTGCCTGATGGCACTGAAGCTTTCTTT	CASSLPDGTEAFF
TRBV5-4	-	-	TRBJ2-7	TGTGCCAGCAGACGACAGGATTCCTCCTACGAGCAGTACTTC	CASRRQDSSYEQYF
TRBV15	-	-	TRBJ1-1	TGTGCCACCAGCAGGCCATTTTGGGGTGGTTGGGAGATTCACACTGAAGCTTTCTTT	CATSRPFWGGWEIHTEAFF
TRBV5-6	TRBD1	-	TRBJ2-1	TGTGCCAGCAGCCCCCTCCGGAGGACAGGGACCTACAATGAGCAGTTCTTC	CASSPLRRTGTYNEQFF
TRBV6-1	-	-	TRBJ1-4	TGTGCCAGCAGGCCCGAACGGGCAACTAATGAAAAACTGTTTTTT	CASRPERATNEKLFF
TRBV7-3	-	-	TRBJ2-2	TGTGCCAGCAGAAGTATGGGGTTATCCGGGGAGCTGTTTTTT	CASRSMGLSGELFF
TRBV11-2	-	-	TRBJ2-7	TGTGCCAGCAGCGAAACCCGGAACTCCTACGAGCAGTACTTC	CASSETRNSYEQYF
TRBV30	TRBD2	-	TRBJ2-7	TGTGCCTGGAGAGATGACATAGCGGGAGGGTCGTCCTACGAGCAGTACTTC	CAWRDDIAGGSSYEQYF
TRBV28	-	-	TRBJ2-7	TGTGCCAGCAGTTCCTTTGGGGGTTTTCCCTACGAGCAGTACTTC	CASSSFGGFPYEQYF
TRBV4-1	TRBD2	-	TRBJ2-1	TGCGCCAGCAGCCAAGGGCTACTAGCGGGAGCACACAATGAGCAGTTCTTC	CASSQGLLAGAHNEQFF
TRBV6-5	-	-	TRBJ2-3	TGTGCCAGCAGTTTCCTGGACAATACGCAGTATTTT	CASSFLDNTQYF
TRBV7-3	-	-	TRBJ2-2	TGTGCCAGCAGTTTCCGACAGGCGAACACCGGGGAGCTGTTTTTT	CASSFRQANTGELFF
TRBV9	-	once	TRBJ2-3	TGTGCCAGCAGCGTCAATCCTGCAGTAAATACGCAGTATTTT	CASSVNPAVNTQYF
TRBV29-1	TRBD1	-	TRBJ2-7	TGCAGCGTTACAGGGGGCTTGACCTACGAGCAGTACTTC	CSVTGGLTYEQYF
TRBV7-8	TRBD2	few	TRBJ2-7	TGTGCCAGCAGCTTAGTTCTAGCGGGAGGTGGGCAGTACTTC	CASSLVLAGGGQYF
TRBV2	TRBD1	-	TRBJ2-3	TGTGCCAGCAAGGCAGGGGGCGGCACAGATACGCAGTATTTT	CASKAGGGTDTQYF
TRBV10-1	TRBD1	-	TRBJ1-5	TGCGCCAGCATACCTTATCAGGGGGGAAGGCCCCAGCATTTT	CASIPYQGGRPQHF
TRBV7-2	TRBD2	-	TRBJ2-2	TGTGCCAGCAGCACGGGACTAGCGGGAGTAAGGCCCGGGGAGCTGTTTTTT	CASSTGLAGVRPGELFF
TRBV7-3	TRBD2	-	TRBJ2-5	TGTGCCAGCAGCTCGCAGCGGGGAGGGGTAGAGACCCAGTACTTC	CASSSQRGGVETQYF
TRBV18	-	-	TRBJ1-2	TGTGCCAGCTCACCCGACAACCAGGGGAGGTATGGCTACACCTTC	CASSPDNQGRYGYTF
TRBV5-6	-	-	TRBJ2-6	TGTGCCAGCAGCTTGGTAGGAGCCTTTTCTGGGGCCAACGTCCTGACTTTC	CASSLVGAFSGANVLTF
TRBV9	-	-	TRBJ2-7	TGTGCCAGCAGCGTAGTAGCTGGCACCTACGAGCAGTACTTC	CASSVVAGTYEQYF
TRBV18	-	-	TRBJ2-3	TGTGCCAGCTCACCGCGCACAGATACGCAGTATTTT	CASSPRTDTQYF
TRBV6-1	TRBD2	-	TRBJ2-1	TGTGCCAGCAGTGATCGACTAGCGGGGATTTACAATGAGCAGTTCTTC	CASSDRLAGIYNEQFF